The next 32 T cell receptor beta chains were all read from a single sample in a study of control samples from healthy donors and cancer patients. Profiling relied on immunoSEQ multiplex PCR, and the TCRdb table lists in-frame clones only, not all of them. Of about 170,000 clones listed, 85% to 95% are singletons. The sequenced material came from blood. Receptor source: a woman aged 55-70 years in good health.

The rearrangement links TRBV7-2 to TRBJ2-5; TRBD2 aligns across 9 bases. V gave up 1 base and J gave up 10 bases; unmatched junction bases: 4. The CDR3 is 13 residues long. Germline loops: CDR1 SGHTA, CDR2 FQGNSA. Here the CDR3 DNA reads TGTGCCAGCAGCTTAGTAGCTAGCGGGATCCAGTACTTC. Amino acid sequence: CASSLVASGIQYF.

For the CDR3, the DNA is TGTGCCAGCAGCCCGACAGGGGATCAGCCCCAGCATTTT. Translated: CASSPTGDQPQHF. The V gene is TRBV3-1 (or the pseudogene TRBV3-2), the J gene TRBJ1-5; 8 bases are a match to TRBD1. This CDR3 has 13 amino acids. Germline V lookup: CDR1 LGHDT, CDR2 YNNKEL (reference sequence). J lost 5 bases, V lost 4 bases, and 1 base had no gene match.

This clone has more than one count but fewer than ten. This chain joins TRBV11-2 and TRBJ2-3; the D call may be TRBD1 or TRBD2 (5 bases each). V was clipped by 3 bases and J by 3 bases, with 13 bases between them. The CDR3 extends over 15 amino acids. Germline V lookup: CDR1 SGHAT, CDR2 FQNNGV. The CDR3 here is CASSFTGTATDTQYF. The CDR3 bases are TGTGCCAGCAGCTTCACCGGGACGGCGACAGATACGCAGTATTTT.

This clone is a singleton in its sample. As DNA, the CDR3 is TGTGCCAGCAGCCCCCGGCCGGGGTCAGAGACCCAGTACTTC. It encodes CASSPRPGSETQYF. The V and J genes are TRBV9 and TRBJ2-5, with D perhaps matching TRBD2 (5 bases). The CDR3 is 14 amino acids. In germline, CDR1 is SGDLS, CDR2 YYNGEE. Trimming pared 4 bases from V and 4 bases from J, leaving 14 bases between. The full variable domain, its missing parts supplied by reference TRBV9 and TRBJ2-5, is DSGVTQTPKHLITATGQRVTLRCSPRSGDLSVYWYQQSLDQGLQFLIQYYNGEERAKGNILERFSAQQFPDLHSELNLSSLELGDSALYFCASSPRPGSETQYFGPGTRLLVL.

V gene TRBV3-1 (or the pseudogene TRBV3-2) combines with J gene TRBJ1-2; weak D call: TRBD1 (6 bases). V shed 6 bases and J shed 8 bases, with 16 bases lying between them. The CDR3 runs to 13 residues. CDR1 and CDR2 from the germline V gene are LGHDT and YNNKEL (reference sequence). CDR3 residues: CASRFQAGEGYTF. CDR3 in DNA: TGTGCCAGCAGATTCCAAGCAGGGGAAGGCTACACCTTC.

The chain recombines TRBV19 with TRBJ1-1, with unresolved D. Deletions cut 6 bases from V and 2 bases from J, with 10 bases between. Germline CDR1 and CDR2: LNHDA and SQIVND (reference sequence). The CDR3 contains 13 residues. CDR3 sequence: CASREGLNTEAFF. DNA of the CDR3: TGTGCCAGTAGAGAGGGCCTCAACACTGAAGCTTTCTTT.

V is TRBV19 and J is TRBJ1-2; possibly TRBD1 for D (6 bases). This CDR3 contains 16 residues. Trimming pared 6 bases from V and 1 base from J, leaving 18 bases between. Germline V gene lookup returns CDR1 LNHDA and CDR2 SQIVND (reference sequence). In DNA form, the CDR3 reads TGTGCCAGTAGCAACAATCCGGGACACTTTAACTATGGCTACACCTTC. Translated: CASSNNPGHFNYGYTF.

This clone was seen more than once but under ten times. This chain joins TRBV2 and TRBJ1-5, with a tentative D call TRBD1 (5 bases). The germline V gene has CDR1 SNHLY and CDR2 FYNNEI. Trimming left V 7 bases short and J 3 bases short, with 13 bases between. CDR3 length: 14 amino acids. CDR3 residues: CASTAGQTNQPQHF. Here the CDR3 DNA reads TGTGCCAGCACGGCAGGACAAACCAATCAGCCCCAGCATTTT.

CDR3 in amino acids: CASSAGQGGYGYTF. Written as DNA, the CDR3 is TGTGCCAGCAGCGCAGGACAGGGCGGCTATGGCTACACCTTC. The rearrangement links TRBV7-2 to TRBJ1-2; 8 nucleotides match TRBD1. The CDR3 runs to 14 residues. V dropped 5 bases and J dropped 4; count of bases not matched to a gene: 6. Germline CDR1 and CDR2: SGHTA and FQGNSA.

This chain links TRBV6-2 or TRBV6-3 with TRBJ2-7; the D gene is possibly TRBD2 (6 bases). V was clipped by 2 bases and J by 2 bases, with 19 bases between them. The germline V gene has CDR1 MNHEY and CDR2 SVGEGT. This CDR3 spans 17 amino acids. The CDR3: CASSYPLWRANAYEQYF. The DNA for the CDR3 is TGTGCCAGCAGTTACCCCCTGTGGAGGGCAAATGCCTACGAGCAGTACTTC.

This clone was detected only once. The chain employs TRBV5-4 and TRBJ2-7; 7 nucleotides align to TRBD2. This CDR3 has 15 amino acids. The junction had 12 bases not matched to a gene; V was cut back by 6 bases and J by 3 bases. The germline V gene encodes CDR1 SGHNT and CDR2 YYREEE (reference sequence). CDR3 sequence: CASTPGRETIYEQYF. The CDR3 nucleotides read TGTGCCAGCACCCCGGGGAGGGAAACTATCTACGAGCAGTACTTC.

This rearrangement joins TRBV4-3 to TRBJ2-7; D is possibly TRBD1 or TRBD2 (5 bases each). Trimming took 0 bases from V and 6 from J, leaving 9 bases between them. Germline loops: CDR1 LGHNA, CDR2 YSLEER. The CDR3 runs to 13 residues. The CDR3 DNA reads as TGCGCCAGCAGCCAAGATGCCGGGGCCGAGCAGTACTTC. It yields the protein CASSQDAGAEQYF.

The chain is built from TRBV9 and TRBJ2-3; TRBD2 is a possible D gene (7 bases). The ends were cut back, 2 bases at V and 3 bases at J, with 16 bases in the middle. The CDR3 loop spans 16 amino acids. Germline CDR1 reads SGDLS; CDR2 reads YYNGEE. In DNA, the CDR3 is TGTGCCAGCAGCGTTCGAGGGGGGGTAGGTACAGATACGCAGTATTTT. It is translated as CASSVRGGVGTDTQYF.

J is TRBJ2-7 and V is TRBV5-1; no firm D call. Germline CDR1 reads SGHRS; CDR2 reads YFSETQ. The CDR3 runs 12 residues. V lost 2 bases to trimming and J lost 4 bases, with 7 bases between them. The CDR3: CASSFDNYEQYF. The CDR3 DNA reads TGCGCCAGCAGCTTCGACAATTACGAGCAGTACTTC. The full variable domain, in which reference TRBV5-1 and TRBJ2-7 provide the parts outside the CDR3, is KAGVTQTPRYLIKTRGQQVTLSCSPISGHRSVSWYQQTPGQGLQFLFEYFSETQRNKGNFPGRFSGRQFSNSRSEMNVSTLELGDSALYLCASSFDNYEQYFGPGTRLTVT.

The V call is TRBV19, the J call TRBJ2-7, with 7 bases that match TRBD1. V dropped 0 bases and J dropped 6; count of bases not matched to a gene: 5. The germline CDR1 and CDR2 sequences are LNHDA and SQIVND (reference sequence). This CDR3 has 14 amino acids. CDR3 amino acids: CASSIEQGNGEQYF. The CDR3 nucleotides read TGTGCCAGTAGTATAGAACAGGGGAACGGCGAGCAGTACTTC.

The table lists this clone with a few counts. The J gene is TRBJ1-2, the V gene TRBV20-1; D perhaps matches TRBD1 (6 bases). The length of the CDR3 is 12 residues. CDR1 DFQATT and CDR2 SNEGSKA come from the germline V gene (reference sequence). Trimming left V 3 bases short and J 4 bases short, with 9 bases between. The CDR3 DNA reads as TGCAGTGCTAGTCAGGGGATCTATGGCTACACCTTC. It translates to CSASQGIYGYTF.

This clone was observed a few times. The rearrangement joins TRBV28 to TRBJ1-1; D uncertain. The CDR3 has 13 amino acids. The V gene's germline CDR1 is MDHEN and CDR2 SYDVKM. Between the trimmed V and J ends, which lost 2 bases and 10 bases, there was a span of 14 bases. Written as DNA, the CDR3 is TGTGCCAGCAGTTTACAGAGTGCTAGGGTAGCTTTCTTT. Translation: CASSLQSARVAFF.

This clone was seen only once. The chain carries TRBV19 and TRBJ2-5, with D possibly called TRBD1 or TRBD2 (5 bases each). The CDR3 has 11 residues. Trimming removed 5 bases from V and 5 bases from J, with 6 bases in between. In germline, CDR1 is LNHDA, CDR2 SQIVND (reference sequence). CDR3 loop: CASSGGETQYF. CDR3 sequence (DNA): TGTGCCAGTAGTGGGGGTGAGACCCAGTACTTC.

The rearrangement uses TRBV19 and TRBJ1-6, with D unresolved. The ends were cut back, 5 bases at V and 9 bases at J, with 14 bases in the middle. The CDR3 totals 14 residues. Per the germline V gene, CDR1 is LNHDA and CDR2 is SQIVND (reference sequence). The CDR3: CASSFGIMSSPLHF. CDR3 DNA: TGTGCCAGTAGTTTTGGGATCATGAGTTCACCCCTCCACTTT.

The chain links TRBV2 to TRBJ1-5; a weak D match, TRBD1 (6 bases). The V end was cut by 4 bases, the J end by 5 bases, with 15 bases between. CDR1 SNHLY and CDR2 FYNNEI come from the germline V gene. The CDR3 has 15 amino acids. The CDR3: CASSVRGSPYQPQHF. The DNA for the CDR3 is TGTGCCAGCAGTGTTAGGGGGTCGCCCTATCAGCCCCAGCATTTT.

The gene calls are TRBV6-5 and TRBJ1-1; possible D gene TRBD1, 6 bases. This CDR3 region has 14 residues. Germline CDR1 MNHEY, CDR2 SVGAGI. V was cut by 6 bases and J by 1 base, with 12 bases left in between. This chain's CDR3 is CASRHRDQNTEAFF. CDR3 in DNA: TGTGCCAGCAGACACAGGGACCAGAACACTGAAGCTTTCTTT.

The V call is TRBV10-1, the J call TRBJ1-2, with a weak D call TRBD1 (6 bases). Germline V gene data show CDR1 as WNHNN and CDR2 as SYGVQD (reference sequence). CDR3 length: 13 amino acids. The V end was cut by 3 bases, the J end by 4 bases, with 9 bases between. The CDR3 nucleotides are TGCGCCAGCAGTGACAGGGGCCCCTATGGCTACACCTTC. Amino acids: CASSDRGPYGYTF.

DNA of the CDR3: TGTGCCAGCAGTTACAAATATCAGCCCCAGCATTTT. It codes for CASSYKYQPQHF. The rearrangement joins TRBV6-2 or TRBV6-3 to TRBJ1-5; no clear D gene. V was trimmed by 2 bases and J by 5 bases, leaving 4 bases between them. This CDR3 is 12 amino acids long. In germline, CDR1 is MNHEY, CDR2 SVGEGT.

The chain recombines TRBV27 with TRBJ2-1; TRBD1 is a possible D gene (6 bases). CDR3 length: 13 amino acids. Germline V gives CDR1 MNHEY, CDR2 SMNVEV (reference sequence). V was clipped by 5 bases and J by 9 bases, with 14 bases between them. This CDR3 is CASSLTGTSEQFF. CDR3 bases: TGTGCCAGCAGTCTAACAGGGACGAGTGAGCAGTTCTTC.

V and J are TRBV12-5 and TRBJ2-7; D uncertain. Germline V gives CDR1 LGHNT, CDR2 FRNRAP. Trimming took off 5 bases at V and 5 bases at J, with 13 bases between the two ends. This CDR3 is 13 amino acids long. The CDR3 sequence is CASGQPGVHEQYF. CDR3 nucleotide sequence: TGTGCTAGTGGTCAACCAGGAGTGCACGAGCAGTACTTC.

V and J are TRBV3-1 (or the pseudogene TRBV3-2) and TRBJ1-6; a possible D gene is TRBD1 (5 bases). The germline gives CDR1 LGHDT, CDR2 YNNKEL (reference sequence). This CDR3 has 15 residues. V was pared by 3 bases and J by 7 bases, with 13 bases between. The CDR3 DNA follows: TGTGCCAGCAGCCAGATCGGGACGGCCAATTCACCCCTCCACTTT. Amino acids: CASSQIGTANSPLHF.

The genes are TRBV29-1 and TRBJ2-7, with D tentatively TRBD2 (5 bases). Trimming cost V 4 bases and J 2 bases, with 15 bases left between them. CDR3 size: 14 residues. CDR1 is SQVTM, CDR2 ANQGSEA, per germline. The DNA for the CDR3 is TGCAGCGTTGGAGGAGGTGGGCTAACCTACGAGCAGTACTTC. It translates to CSVGGGGLTYEQYF.

The chain combines TRBV5-1 with TRBJ1-2; 8 nucleotides agree with TRBD1. V lost 2 bases to trimming and J lost 3 bases; unmatched junction nucleotides: 6. From germline, CDR1 is SGHRS and CDR2 YFSETQ. CDR3 size: 15 residues. CDR3 nucleotides: TGCGCCAGCAGCTTAGGACAGGGAGTTTACTATGGCTACACCTTC. Translated: CASSLGQGVYYGYTF. Full variable domain (remainder filled in from reference TRBV5-1 and TRBJ1-2): KAGVTQTPRYLIKTRGQQVTLSCSPISGHRSVSWYQQTPGQGLQFLFEYFSETQRNKGNFPGRFSGRQFSNSRSEMNVSTLELGDSALYLCASSLGQGVYYGYTFGSGTRLTVV.

The chain recombines TRBV7-7 with TRBJ2-1; D call uncertain. CDR1 and CDR2 (germline): SSHAT, FNYEAQ (reference sequence). This CDR3 is 13 amino acids long. The V gene lost 3 bases and the J gene lost 6 bases, with 9 bases spanning the gap. CDR3 region: CASSFQNTNEQFF. CDR3 coding DNA: TGTGCCAGCAGCTTCCAGAACACCAATGAGCAGTTCTTC.

The chain recombines TRBV19 with TRBJ1-1; tentatively, D is TRBD1 (5 bases). V shed 3 bases and J shed 6 bases, with 11 bases lying between them. This CDR3 has 13 amino acids. In germline, CDR1 is LNHDA, CDR2 SQIVND (reference sequence). The CDR3 reads CASSMVGAAEAFF. CDR3 DNA: TGTGCCAGTAGTATGGTTGGGGCAGCTGAAGCTTTCTTT.

V and J are TRBV5-8 and TRBJ1-3; D is undetermined. Trimming shortened V by 0 bases and J by 0 bases, and 10 bases separated the two germline ends. The CDR3 is made up of 16 amino acids. Per the germline V gene, CDR1 is SGHTS and CDR2 is YDEGEE. CDR3 coding DNA: TGTGCCAGCAGCTTGGCACAGACCTTCTCTGGAAACACCATATATTTT. This encodes CASSLAQTFSGNTIYF.

The chain is built from TRBV6-6 and TRBJ2-3; D perhaps matches TRBD2 (6 bases). This CDR3 is 13 amino acids long. Germline CDR1 reads MNHNY; CDR2 reads SVGAGI (reference sequence). CDR3 region: CATRVAGTDTQYF. The CDR3 nucleotides read TGTGCAACGAGGGTAGCGGGCACAGATACGCAGTATTTT.